This TCR beta chain was identified during a study of spatial heterogeneity in lung cancer. General study points: For expanded intratumoral alpha and beta TCRs, counts tracked tumor mutation counts.

A word on this clonotype: Antigen unknown.

From the 5' RACE reads, TCRdb called clonotypes with MiXCR, one entry per CDR3 protein. The table records approximately 17,000 distinct CDR3 sequences, roughly 7.5% of them present only once. Specified time point: sample taken at primary tumor resection. The germline V gene has CDR1 DFQATT and CDR2 SNEGSKA (reference sequence). The CDR3 has 14 residues. V dropped 4 bases and J dropped 8; count of bases not matched to a gene: 11. The sequencing used lung tumor tissue, collected at surgery. This sequence was found in a male donor with early-stage non-small cell lung cancer. V is TRBV20-1 and J is TRBJ1-1; 9 bases are shared with TRBD1. CDR3: CSATPGTGKEEAFF. The CDR3 region has the DNA TGCAGTGCTACTCCCGGGACAGGGAAAGAAGAAGCTTTCTTT.